This T cell receptor beta chain derives from a study of cytomegalovirus exposure and HLA in healthy donors. Study background: The approximately 120 validation repertoires were reported in a later analysis to have been generated on the same platform as the roughly 700 first-cohort repertoires.

A note on this clone: Its antigen is unknown.

The data were produced by immunoSEQ multiplex PCR, yet TCRdb's version contains in-frame clones alone and is incomplete. The repertoire has about 110,000 clones, around 89% of them found once; the top ten carry 1.4%. Findings and limits, study-wide: Researchers reported that a few CMV-associated chains were confirmed in vitro as CMV antigen-specific. Across donors, most TCRs were seen rarely, yet some public ones were widespread.

The germline CDR1 and CDR2 sequences are ENHRY and SYGVKD. V gave up 3 bases and J gave up 9 bases; unmatched junction bases: 6. The CDR3 spans 15 residues. The clonotype comes from a woman aged 30 to 39 in good health and CMV-seropositive. The V call is TRBV10-3, the J call TRBJ1-6; 9 bases fit TRBD1. The sequenced sample consisted of PBMCs. The CDR3: CAISEGGQGSSPLHF. The CDR3 coding sequence is TGTGCCATCAGTGAAGGGGGACAGGGATCTTCACCCCTCCACTTT.